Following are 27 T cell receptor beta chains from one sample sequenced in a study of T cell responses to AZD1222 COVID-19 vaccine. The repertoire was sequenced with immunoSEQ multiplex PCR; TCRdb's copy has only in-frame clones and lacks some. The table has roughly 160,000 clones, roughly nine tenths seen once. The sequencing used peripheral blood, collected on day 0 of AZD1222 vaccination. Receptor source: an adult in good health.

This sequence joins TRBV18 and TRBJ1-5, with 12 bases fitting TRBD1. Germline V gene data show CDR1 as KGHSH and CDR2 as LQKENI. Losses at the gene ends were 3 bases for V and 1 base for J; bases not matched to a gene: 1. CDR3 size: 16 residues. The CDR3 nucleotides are TGTGCCAGCTCACCGGGACAGGGGGCGAGCAATCAGCCCCAGCATTTT. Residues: CASSPGQGASNQPQHF.

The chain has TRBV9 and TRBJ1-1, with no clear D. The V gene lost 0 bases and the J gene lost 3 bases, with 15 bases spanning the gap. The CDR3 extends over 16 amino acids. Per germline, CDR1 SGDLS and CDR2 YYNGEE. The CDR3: CASSVGAHKMDTEAFF. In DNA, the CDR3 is TGTGCCAGCAGCGTAGGAGCACACAAAATGGACACTGAAGCTTTCTTT.

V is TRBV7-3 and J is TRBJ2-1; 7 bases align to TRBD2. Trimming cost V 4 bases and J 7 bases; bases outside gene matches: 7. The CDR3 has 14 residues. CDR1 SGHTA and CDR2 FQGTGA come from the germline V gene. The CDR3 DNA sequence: TGTGCCAGCAGCTCGATGGGAGCGGGGAATGAGCAGTTCTTC. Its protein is CASSSMGAGNEQFF. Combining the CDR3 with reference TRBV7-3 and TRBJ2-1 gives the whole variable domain GAGVSQTPSNKVTEKGKYVELRCDPISGHTALYWYRQSLGQGPEFLIYFQGTGAADDSGLPNDRFFAVRPEGSVSTLKIQRTERGDSAVYLCASSSMGAGNEQFFGPGTRLTVL.

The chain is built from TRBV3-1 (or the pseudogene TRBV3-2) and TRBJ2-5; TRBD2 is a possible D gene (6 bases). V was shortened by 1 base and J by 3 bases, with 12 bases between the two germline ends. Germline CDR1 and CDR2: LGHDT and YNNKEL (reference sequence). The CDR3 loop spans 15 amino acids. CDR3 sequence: CASSQVVSGEETQYF. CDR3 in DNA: TGTGCCAGCAGCCAAGTTGTATCGGGGGAAGAGACCCAGTACTTC.

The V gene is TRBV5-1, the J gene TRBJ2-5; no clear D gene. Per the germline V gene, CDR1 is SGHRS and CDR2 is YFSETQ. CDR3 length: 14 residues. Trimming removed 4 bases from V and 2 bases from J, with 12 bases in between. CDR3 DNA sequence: TGCGCCAGCAGCGATAGACACATACAAGAGACCCAGTACTTC. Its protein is CASSDRHIQETQYF.

The CDR3 DNA reads as TGTGCCACCCTCGGGTCTGGCACAGATACGCAGTATTTT. Its translation is CATLGSGTDTQYF. The J gene is TRBJ2-3, the V gene TRBV24-1; unclear D gene. Per germline, CDR1 KGHDR and CDR2 SFDVKD. Trimming removed 9 bases at V and 1 base at J, with 10 bases between. The CDR3 extends over 13 amino acids.

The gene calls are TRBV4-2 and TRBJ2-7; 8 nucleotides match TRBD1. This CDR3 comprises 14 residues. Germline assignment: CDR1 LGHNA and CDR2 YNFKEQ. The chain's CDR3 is CASSQDLGQGADRV. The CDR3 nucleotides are TGTGCCAGCAGCCAAGACCTTGGACAGGGCGCTGATCGGGTC.

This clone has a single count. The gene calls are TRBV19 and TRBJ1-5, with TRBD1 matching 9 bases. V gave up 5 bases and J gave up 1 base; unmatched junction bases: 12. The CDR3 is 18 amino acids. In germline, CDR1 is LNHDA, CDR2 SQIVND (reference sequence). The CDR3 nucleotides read TGTGCCAGTAGTCCCCCCGGGACAGGGTTTTCGAGCAATCAGCCCCAGCATTTT. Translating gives CASSPPGTGFSSNQPQHF.

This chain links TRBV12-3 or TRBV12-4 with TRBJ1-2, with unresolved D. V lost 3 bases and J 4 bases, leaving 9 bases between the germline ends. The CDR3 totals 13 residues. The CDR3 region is CASSFTQSYGYTF. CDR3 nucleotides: TGTGCCAGCAGTTTCACACAGAGCTATGGCTACACCTTC.

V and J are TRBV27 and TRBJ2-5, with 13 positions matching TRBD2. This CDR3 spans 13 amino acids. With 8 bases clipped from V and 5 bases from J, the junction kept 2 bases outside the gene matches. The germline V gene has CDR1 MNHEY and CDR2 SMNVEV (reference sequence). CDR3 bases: TGTGCCAGCTGGACTAGCGGGGGTGAGACCCAGTACTTC. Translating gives CASWTSGGETQYF.

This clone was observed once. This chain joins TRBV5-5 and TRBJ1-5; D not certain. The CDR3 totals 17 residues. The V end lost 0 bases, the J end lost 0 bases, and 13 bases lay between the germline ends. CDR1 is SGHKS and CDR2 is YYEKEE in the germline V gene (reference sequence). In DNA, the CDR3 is TGTGCCAGCAGCTTGGCCGCGTCGGCGGATAGCAATCAGCCCCAGCATTTT. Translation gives CASSLAASADSNQPQHF.

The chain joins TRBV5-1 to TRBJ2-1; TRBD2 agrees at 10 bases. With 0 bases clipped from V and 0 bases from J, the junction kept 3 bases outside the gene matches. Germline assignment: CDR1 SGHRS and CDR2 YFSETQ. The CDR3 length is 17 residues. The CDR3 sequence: CASSLARLAGSYNEQFF. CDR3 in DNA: TGCGCCAGCAGCTTGGCCAGACTAGCGGGCTCCTACAATGAGCAGTTCTTC. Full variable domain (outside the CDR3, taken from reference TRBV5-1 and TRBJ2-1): KAGVTQTPRYLIKTRGQQVTLSCSPISGHRSVSWYQQTPGQGLQFLFEYFSETQRNKGNFPGRFSGRQFSNSRSEMNVSTLELGDSALYLCASSLARLAGSYNEQFFGPGTRLTVL.

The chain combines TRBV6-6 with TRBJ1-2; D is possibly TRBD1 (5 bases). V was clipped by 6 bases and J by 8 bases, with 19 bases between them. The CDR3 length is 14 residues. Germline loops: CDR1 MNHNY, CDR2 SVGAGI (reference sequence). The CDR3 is CASRRDRGVGGYTF. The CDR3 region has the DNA TGTGCCAGCAGACGAGACAGAGGAGTAGGCGGCTACACCTTC.

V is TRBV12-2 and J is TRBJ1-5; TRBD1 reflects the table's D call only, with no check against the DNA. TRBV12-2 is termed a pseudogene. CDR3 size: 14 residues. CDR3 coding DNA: TGTGCAAGTCGCCAGACAGGGTACAATCAGCCCCAGCATTTT. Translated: CASRQTGYNQPQHF.

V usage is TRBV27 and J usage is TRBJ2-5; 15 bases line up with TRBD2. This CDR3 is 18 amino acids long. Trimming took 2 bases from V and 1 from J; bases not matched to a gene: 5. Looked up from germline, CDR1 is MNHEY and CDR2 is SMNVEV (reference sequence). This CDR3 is CASSLMGTSGRIQETQYF. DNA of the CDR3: TGTGCCAGCAGTTTAATGGGGACTAGCGGGAGGATCCAAGAGACCCAGTACTTC.

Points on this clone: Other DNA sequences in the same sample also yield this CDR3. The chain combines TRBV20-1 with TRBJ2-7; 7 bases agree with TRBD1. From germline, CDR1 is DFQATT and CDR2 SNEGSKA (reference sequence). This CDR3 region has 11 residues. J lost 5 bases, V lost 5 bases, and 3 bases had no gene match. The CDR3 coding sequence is TGCAGTGCTCGACAGGGTAACGAGCAGTACTTC. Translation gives CSARQGNEQYF.

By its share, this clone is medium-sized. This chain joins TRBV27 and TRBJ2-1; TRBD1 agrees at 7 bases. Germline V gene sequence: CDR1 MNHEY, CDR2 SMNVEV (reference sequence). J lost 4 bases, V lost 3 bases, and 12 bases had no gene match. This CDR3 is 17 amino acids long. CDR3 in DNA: TGTGCCAGCAGTTTCACCTTGAAGAGGGGGCTTTACAATGAGCAGTTCTTC. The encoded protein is CASSFTLKRGLYNEQFF.

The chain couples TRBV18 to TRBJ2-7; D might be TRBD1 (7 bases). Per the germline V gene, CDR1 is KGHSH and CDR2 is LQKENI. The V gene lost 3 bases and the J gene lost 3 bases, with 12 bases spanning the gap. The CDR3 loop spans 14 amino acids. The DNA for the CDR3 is TGTGCCAGCTCACCCGGCGGGACAGTCTACGAGCAGTACGTC. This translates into CASSPGGTVYEQYV.

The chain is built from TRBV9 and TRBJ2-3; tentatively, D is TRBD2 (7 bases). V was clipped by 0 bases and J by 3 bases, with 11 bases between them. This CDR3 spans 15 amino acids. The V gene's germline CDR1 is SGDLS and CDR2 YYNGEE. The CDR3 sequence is CASSVVGGPTDTQYF. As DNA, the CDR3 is TGTGCCAGCAGCGTAGTGGGGGGGCCAACAGATACGCAGTATTTT.

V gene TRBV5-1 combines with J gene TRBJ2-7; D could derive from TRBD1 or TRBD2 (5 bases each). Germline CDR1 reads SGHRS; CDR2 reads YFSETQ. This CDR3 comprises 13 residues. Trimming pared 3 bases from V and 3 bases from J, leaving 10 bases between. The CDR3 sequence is CASSWDPIYEQYF. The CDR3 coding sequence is TGCGCCAGCAGCTGGGACCCGATCTACGAGCAGTACTTC.

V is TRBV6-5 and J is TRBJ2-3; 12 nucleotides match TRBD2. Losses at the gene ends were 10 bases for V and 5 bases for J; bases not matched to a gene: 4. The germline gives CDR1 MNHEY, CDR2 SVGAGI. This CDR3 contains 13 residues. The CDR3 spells CATQLAGGDTQYF. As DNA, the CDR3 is TGTGCCACCCAACTAGCGGGGGGAGATACGCAGTATTTT.

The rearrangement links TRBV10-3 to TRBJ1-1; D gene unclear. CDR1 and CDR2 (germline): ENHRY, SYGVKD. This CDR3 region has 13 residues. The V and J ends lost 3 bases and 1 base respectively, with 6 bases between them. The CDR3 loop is CAISDVENTEAFF. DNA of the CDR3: TGTGCCATCAGTGATGTGGAGAACACTGAAGCTTTCTTT.

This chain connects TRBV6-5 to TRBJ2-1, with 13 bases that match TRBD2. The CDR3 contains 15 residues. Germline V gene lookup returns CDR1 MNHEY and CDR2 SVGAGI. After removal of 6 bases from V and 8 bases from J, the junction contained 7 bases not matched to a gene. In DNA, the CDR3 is TGTGCCAGCAGCCGCACTAGCGGGGGGGCCGATGAGCAGTTCTTC. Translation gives CASSRTSGGADEQFF.

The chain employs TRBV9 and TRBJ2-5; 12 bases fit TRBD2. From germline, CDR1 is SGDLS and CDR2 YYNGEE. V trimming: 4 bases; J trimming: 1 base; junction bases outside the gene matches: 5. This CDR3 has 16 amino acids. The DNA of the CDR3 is TGTGCCAGCAGCTCACTAGCGGGGGGAATCCAAGAGACCCAGTACTTC. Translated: CASSSLAGGIQETQYF.

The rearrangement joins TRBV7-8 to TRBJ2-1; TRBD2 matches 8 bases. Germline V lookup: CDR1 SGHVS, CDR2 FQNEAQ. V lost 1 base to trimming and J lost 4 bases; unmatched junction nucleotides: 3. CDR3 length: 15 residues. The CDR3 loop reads CASSLVAGRYNEQFF. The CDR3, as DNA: TGTGCCAGCAGCTTAGTAGCGGGGCGGTACAATGAGCAGTTCTTC.

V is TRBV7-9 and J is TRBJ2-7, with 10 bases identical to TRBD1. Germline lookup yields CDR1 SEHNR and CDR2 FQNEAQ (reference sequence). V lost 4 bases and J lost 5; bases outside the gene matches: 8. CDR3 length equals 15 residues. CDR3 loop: CASSSMGQGIHEQYF. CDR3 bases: TGTGCCAGCAGCTCCATGGGACAGGGGATACACGAGCAGTACTTC. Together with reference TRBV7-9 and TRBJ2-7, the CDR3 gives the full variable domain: DTGVSQNPRHKITKRGQNVTFRCDPISEHNRLYWYRQTLGQGPEFLTYFQNEAQLEKSRLLSDRFSAERPKGSFSTLEIQRTEQGDSAMYLCASSSMGQGIHEQYFGPGTRLTVT.

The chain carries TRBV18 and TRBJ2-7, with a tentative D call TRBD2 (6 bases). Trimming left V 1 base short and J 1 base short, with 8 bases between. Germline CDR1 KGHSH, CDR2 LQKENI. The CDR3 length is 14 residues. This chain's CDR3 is CASSPRGESYEQYV. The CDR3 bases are TGTGCCAGCTCACCACGGGGGGAGTCCTACGAGCAGTACGTC.